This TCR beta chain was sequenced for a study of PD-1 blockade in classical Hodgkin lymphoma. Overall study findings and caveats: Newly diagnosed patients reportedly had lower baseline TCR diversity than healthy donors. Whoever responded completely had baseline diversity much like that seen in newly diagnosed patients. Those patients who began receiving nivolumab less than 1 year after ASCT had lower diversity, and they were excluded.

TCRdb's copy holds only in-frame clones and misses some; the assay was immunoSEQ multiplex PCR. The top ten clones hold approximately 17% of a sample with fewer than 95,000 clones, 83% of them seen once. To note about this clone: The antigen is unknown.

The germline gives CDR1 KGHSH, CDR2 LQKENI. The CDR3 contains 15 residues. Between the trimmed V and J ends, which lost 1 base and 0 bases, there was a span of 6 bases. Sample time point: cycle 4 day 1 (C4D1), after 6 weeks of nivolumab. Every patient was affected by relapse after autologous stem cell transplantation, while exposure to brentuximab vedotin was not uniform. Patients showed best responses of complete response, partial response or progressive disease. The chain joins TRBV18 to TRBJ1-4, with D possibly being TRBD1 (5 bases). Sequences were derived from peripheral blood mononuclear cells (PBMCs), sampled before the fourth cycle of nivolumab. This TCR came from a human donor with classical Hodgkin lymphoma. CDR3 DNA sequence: TGTGCCAGCTCACCACAACAGGCAACTAATGAAAAACTGTTTTTT. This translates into CASSPQQATNEKLFF.